There are many counts of the clone carrying this T cell receptor (beta chain). The antigen remains unidentified. No patient had received any treatment before thyroid surgery. Per the germline V gene, CDR1 is SGHVS and CDR2 is FQNEAQ. V was shortened by 1 base and J by 0 bases, with 16 bases between the two germline ends. CDR3 length: 18 amino acids. These data are taken from a study of metastatic and nonmetastatic thyroid tumors. Study details: Samples came from malignant and benign thyroid patients, and repertoires were compared across blood and tumor or nodule tissue.

Original methodology: Clinicopathological groups differed in CDR3, with these differences serving to build a distant-metastasis classifier for papillary thyroid cancer. Using MiXCR, TCRdb re-called clones from the PCR reads. It is TCRdb's table, rather than the study itself, that gives the V and J calls and clone size. Counted here are 55,000 to 75,000 clones, around 19% occurring once; the ten biggest clones make up about 13%. Overall study findings and caveats: Relative to benign nodules, malignant thyroid tumors were reportedly characterized by significantly elevated TCR beta diversity in blood and tumor.

This chain uses TRBV7-8 with TRBJ2-1; TRBD1 might be the D (6 bases). The sequence was obtained from a female donor with papillary thyroid cancer or a benign thyroid nodule (not recorded which). Some clones in this sample may be carry-over from other donors' samples. Sequenced material: blood. The CDR3 DNA reads as TGTGCCAGCAGCTTAGGCTACAGGGCCCCGAGCTCCTACAATGAGCAGTTCTTC. Translating gives CASSLGYRAPSSYNEQFF.